Shown below are 21 T cell receptor beta chains from a single sample sequenced in a study of OX40 agonist ivuxolimab in advanced cancers. Produced via immunoSEQ multiplex PCR; TCRdb's table is partial and in-frame only. The sample contains around 75,000 clones, around 90% of which appear only once. The sequencing used CD4+ or CD8+ T cells sorted from blood, collected in a trial of the OX40 agonist ivuxolimab. All receptors come from an adult with an advanced solid tumor such as melanoma, head and neck, liver or kidney cancer.

The genes are TRBV7-9 and TRBJ2-7, with D perhaps TRBD1 (6 bases). CDR3 length equals 14 residues. Per germline, CDR1 SEHNR and CDR2 FQNEAQ (reference sequence). The V end was cut by 5 bases, the J end by 6 bases, with 17 bases between. The CDR3 DNA reads as TGTGCCAGCAGCGCAGGGACACTCAGGCCCGAGCAGTACTTC. Its translation: CASSAGTLRPEQYF.

The chain is built from TRBV6-5 and TRBJ1-2; D unresolved. Trimming shortened V by 0 bases and J by 8 bases, and 19 bases separated the two germline ends. The CDR3 contains 16 residues. The germline V gene encodes CDR1 MNHEY and CDR2 SVGAGI. As DNA, the CDR3 is TGTGCCAGCAGTTACTCGAGGTCCCGCTTGAAGCGGGGCTACACCTTC. It codes for CASSYSRSRLKRGYTF.

The chain links TRBV6-1 to TRBJ2-3, with 8 bases aligning to TRBD1. Trimming at V came to 4 bases and at J to 1 base, leaving 16 bases not matched to a gene. Germline CDR1 MNHNS, CDR2 SASEGT. This CDR3 has 19 amino acids. The CDR3 coding sequence is TGTGCCAGCAGTGTTGGACAGGGTATTCTCGCTGGACGCACAGATACGCAGTATTTT. Translating it yields CASSVGQGILAGRTDTQYF.

The V and J genes are TRBV13 and TRBJ1-1; no clear D gene. V lost 2 bases to trimming and J lost 4 bases, with 11 bases between them. Looked up from germline, CDR1 is PRHDT and CDR2 is FYEKMQ (reference sequence). This CDR3 region has 14 residues. CDR3 protein: CASSLSGGITEAFF. DNA for the CDR3: TGTGCCAGCAGCTTATCCGGCGGGATCACTGAAGCTTTCTTT.

V usage is TRBV7-3 and J usage is TRBJ2-4; 8 nucleotides agree with TRBD2. The J segment lost 3 bases and the V segment lost 6 bases, leaving 7 bases of the junction unmatched. CDR1 SGHTA and CDR2 FQGTGA come from the germline V gene. The CDR3 extends over 15 amino acids. CDR3 sequence: CASSSAGVVKNIQYF. The CDR3 bases are TGTGCCAGCAGTTCAGCGGGAGTGGTCAAAAACATTCAGTACTTC.

This rearrangement joins TRBV2 to TRBJ2-7, with 7 bases identical to TRBD1. With V trimmed by 10 bases and J by 3 bases, 6 bases remained unmatched. This CDR3 has 12 amino acids. In germline, CDR1 is SNHLY, CDR2 FYNNEI. The CDR3 nucleotides are TGTGCCACAAGCCGGGACAGCTACGAGCAGTACTTC. This gives the protein CATSRDSYEQYF.

The sample holds a few counts of this clone. The chain links TRBV10-3 to TRBJ1-5, with 10 positions matching TRBD1. The V segment lost 6 bases and the J segment 5 bases; nucleotides outside the gene matches: 7. The CDR3 consists of 15 residues. Germline V gene sequence: CDR1 ENHRY, CDR2 SYGVKD. The CDR3 sequence: CAIRATGGSDQPQHF. The CDR3 DNA sequence: TGTGCCATCAGAGCGACAGGGGGCTCGGATCAGCCCCAGCATTTT.

This clone was seen a handful of times. This chain connects TRBV7-9 to TRBJ1-5, with a possible D match to TRBD1 (5 bases). The V and J ends lost 0 bases and 0 bases respectively, with 12 bases between them. The CDR3 has 17 amino acids. The germline V gene encodes CDR1 SEHNR and CDR2 FQNEAQ (reference sequence). DNA for the CDR3: TGTGCCAGCAGCTTAGCGGACGGGACCAATAGCAATCAGCCCCAGCATTTT. Amino acids: CASSLADGTNSNQPQHF.

V and J are TRBV5-8 and TRBJ1-2; D is perhaps TRBD1 (5 bases). The CDR3 is made up of 15 amino acids. V gave up 1 base and J gave up 1 base, with 11 bases separating them. CDR1 is SGHTS, CDR2 YDEGEE, per germline. CDR3 nucleotide sequence: TGTGCCAGCAGCTTGTTAGGGGATTATAACTATGGCTACACCTTC. Translation gives CASSLLGDYNYGYTF.

V and J are TRBV9 and TRBJ2-7; D possibly matches TRBD1 or TRBD2 (5 bases each). Germline V CDR1 and CDR2: SGDLS, YYNGEE. Trimming took off 0 bases at V and 2 bases at J, with 9 bases between the two ends. The CDR3 is made up of 14 amino acids. The CDR3 reads CASSVGRETYEQYF. The CDR3 coding sequence is TGTGCCAGCAGCGTAGGCAGGGAGACCTACGAGCAGTACTTC.

J is TRBJ2-2 and V is TRBV6-1; D ambiguous. CDR3 size: 14 residues. Germline CDR1 is MNHNS and CDR2 is SASEGT. The V end was cut by 2 bases, the J end by 6 bases, with 10 bases between. The CDR3 is CASSEFRLAGELFF. CDR3 nucleotides: TGTGCCAGCAGTGAATTCCGACTTGCCGGGGAGCTGTTTTTT.

The V gene is TRBV11-1, the J gene TRBJ2-5, with unresolved D. The germline CDR1 and CDR2 sequences are SGHAT and FQDESV (reference sequence). The CDR3 contains 11 residues. V was trimmed by 2 bases and J by 5 bases, leaving 3 bases between them. The CDR3 loop is CASSLRETQYF. Here the CDR3 DNA reads TGTGCCAGCAGCTTACGGGAGACCCAGTACTTC.

The chain is built from TRBV28 and TRBJ1-6, with D possibly being TRBD1 (6 bases). CDR1 MDHEN and CDR2 SYDVKM come from the germline V gene. This CDR3 has 16 residues. V was clipped by 8 bases and J by 8 bases, with 22 bases between them. The CDR3 here is CASAPPWGAAYSPLHF. The DNA of the CDR3 is TGTGCCAGCGCCCCTCCATGGGGGGCCGCGTATTCACCCCTCCACTTT.

The chain recombines TRBV2 with TRBJ2-5; 8 bases are shared with TRBD2. V was clipped by 5 bases and J by 5 bases; unmatched bases: 10. This CDR3 comprises 15 residues. The germline V gene encodes CDR1 SNHLY and CDR2 FYNNEI. For the CDR3, the DNA is TGTGCCAGCAGTAGTCCGGGACTAGTCGGCGAGACCCAGTACTTC. It is translated as CASSSPGLVGETQYF.

The chain joins TRBV7-3 to TRBJ2-1, with D possibly TRBD2 on 6 matching bases. CDR1 and CDR2 (germline): SGHTA, FQGTGA. V was pared by 5 bases and J by 0 bases, with 11 bases between. This CDR3 region has 15 residues. CDR3 nucleotides: TGTGCCAGCAGCCGGGACTCCAGCTCCTACAATGAGCAGTTCTTC. It is translated as CASSRDSSSYNEQFF.

The chain uses TRBV18 and TRBJ2-3, with D tentatively TRBD2 (6 bases). Trimming left V 5 bases short and J 3 bases short, with 18 bases between. CDR1 is KGHSH and CDR2 is LQKENI in the germline V gene. This CDR3 is built from 16 residues. This chain's CDR3 is CASSYLSGVRTDTQYF. In nucleotides, the CDR3 is TGTGCCAGCTCATACCTCTCGGGAGTACGAACAGATACGCAGTATTTT.

The CDR3 nucleotides are TGTGCCAGCAGCCCGGTGATGGGGCTGATAGCGGGTGAGACCCAGTACTTC. Protein: CASSPVMGLIAGETQYF. This chain connects TRBV7-2 to TRBJ2-5, with 7 bases fitting TRBD2. From germline, CDR1 is SGHTA and CDR2 FQGNSA. CDR3 size: 17 residues. The J segment lost 5 bases and the V segment lost 5 bases, leaving 17 bases of the junction unmatched.

The chain links TRBV19 to TRBJ1-4; no reliable D call. V lost 3 bases to trimming and J lost 3 bases, with 11 bases between them. The CDR3 extends over 15 amino acids. CDR1 and CDR2 from the germline V gene are LNHDA and SQIVND (reference sequence). This CDR3 is CASSIPQKSNEKLFF. The CDR3 nucleotides are TGTGCCAGTAGTATCCCACAGAAATCTAATGAAAAACTGTTTTTT.

This rearrangement joins TRBV28 to TRBJ1-2, with D unclear. Trimming took off 6 bases at V and 3 bases at J, with 11 bases between the two ends. Germline assignment: CDR1 MDHEN and CDR2 SYDVKM. The CDR3 is 13 amino acids. CDR3 DNA: TGTGCCAGCAGCCAAGTCGCCTACTATGGCTACACCTTC. Its translation is CASSQVAYYGYTF.

The V and J genes are TRBV28 and TRBJ1-2; D not certain. Germline-derived CDR1 and CDR2 are MDHEN and SYDVKM. Trimming pared 1 base from V and 5 bases from J, leaving 8 bases between. CDR3 length: 13 amino acids. CDR3 sequence reads: CASSLFAPYGYTF. DNA for the CDR3: TGTGCCAGCAGTTTATTTGCGCCATATGGCTACACCTTC.

The V gene is TRBV2, the J gene TRBJ1-4; 7 bases are a match to TRBD1. The ends lost 6 bases at V and 4 bases at J; junction bases unmatched: 8. CDR3 length equals 15 residues. CDR1 is SNHLY, CDR2 FYNNEI, per germline. For the CDR3, the DNA is TGTGCCAGCAGGGCGCCGGGACAGTTTAATGAAAAACTGTTTTTT. Its protein product is CASRAPGQFNEKLFF.